The 31 T cell receptor beta chains in this list originate from one sample, sequenced in a study of blood T cell repertoires in COVID-19. The method was immunoSEQ multiplex PCR; TCRdb's version includes in-frame clones alone and lacks a portion of them. This sample has 100,000 to 150,000 clones; 70% to 75% occur once, and the top ten carry roughly 5.5%. Specimen: peripheral blood. The receptors stem from a man aged 55 to 70 with acute or convalescent COVID-19.

This clone was detected only a few times. This chain uses TRBV30 with TRBJ2-1, with TRBD2 matching 12 bases. Germline V gene lookup returns CDR1 GTSNPN and CDR2 SVGIG (reference sequence). This CDR3 is built from 15 residues. V lost 1 base to trimming and J lost 7 bases; unmatched junction nucleotides: 5. CDR3 sequence reads: CAWSAALAGGNEQFF. The CDR3 DNA follows: TGTGCCTGGAGTGCCGCACTAGCGGGGGGTAATGAGCAGTTCTTC.

The chain joins TRBV7-9 to TRBJ2-6; D uncertain. The germline V gene encodes CDR1 SEHNR and CDR2 FQNEAQ (reference sequence). CDR3 length: 16 amino acids. V lost 4 bases and J 1 base, leaving 11 bases between the germline ends. The CDR3 region has the DNA TGTGCCAGCAGCTCCCGCAGGCAATCTGGGGCCAACGTCCTGACTTTC. This gives the protein CASSSRRQSGANVLTF.

The J gene is TRBJ1-1, the V gene TRBV25-1; maybe TRBD1 (6 bases). Germline values: CDR1 MGHDK, CDR2 SYGVNS. The CDR3 is 15 amino acids. V was pared by 1 base and J by 4 bases, with 13 bases between. The CDR3 sequence: CASSEWRGATTEAFF. The CDR3 nucleotides are TGTGCCAGCAGTGAATGGCGGGGGGCGACCACTGAAGCTTTCTTT.

The V and J genes are TRBV7-9 and TRBJ2-3, with 7 bases fitting TRBD1. The CDR3 loop spans 16 amino acids. Trimming at V came to 0 bases and at J to 3 bases, leaving 6 bases not matched to a gene. Per germline, CDR1 SEHNR and CDR2 FQNEAQ (reference sequence). The CDR3 DNA is TGTGCCAGCAGCTTAGCCAGGACAGGCCCAACAGATACGCAGTATTTT. Encoded protein: CASSLARTGPTDTQYF.

This clone appeared a few times. The genes are TRBV18 and TRBJ1-2; TRBD1 matches 7 bases. From germline, CDR1 is KGHSH and CDR2 LQKENI. This CDR3 region has 14 residues. V lost 6 bases to trimming and J lost 5 bases; unmatched junction nucleotides: 9. The CDR3 DNA reads as TGTGCCAGCTCGCCGGGACAGCGGAAGTATGGCTACACCTTC. This gives the protein CASSPGQRKYGYTF.

Turning to this clone: Different DNA sequences within this sample yield the same CDR3. The V and J genes are TRBV30 and TRBJ1-1; no firm D call. Germline loops: CDR1 GTSNPN, CDR2 SVGIG (reference sequence). This CDR3 region has 12 residues. V lost 2 bases and J lost 0, with 4 bases in between. The CDR3, as DNA: TGTGCCTGGAGTCCCATGAACACTGAAGCTTTCTTT. Translating gives CAWSPMNTEAFF.

The CDR3 protein is CASSISGEGPYEQYF. The CDR3 region has the DNA TGTGCCAGTAGTATATCCGGGGAGGGCCCCTACGAGCAGTACTTC. The chain joins TRBV19 to TRBJ2-7; 7 nucleotides agree with TRBD2. V lost 2 bases and J lost 2; bases outside the gene matches: 6. Per the germline V gene, CDR1 is LNHDA and CDR2 is SQIVND (reference sequence). The CDR3 totals 15 residues.

The J gene is TRBJ1-5, the V gene TRBV28; D not resolved. The CDR3 is 13 amino acids. Germline lookup yields CDR1 MDHEN and CDR2 SYDVKM. V lost 7 bases and J lost 5, with 12 bases in between. The CDR3 sequence is CASILGADQPQHF. The CDR3 region has the DNA TGTGCCAGCATCTTGGGAGCAGATCAGCCCCAGCATTTT. Drawing the rest from reference TRBV28 and TRBJ1-5, the complete variable domain is DVKVTQSSRYLVKRTGEKVFLECVQDMDHENMFWYRQDPGLGLRLIYFSYDVKMKEKGDIPEGYSVSREKKERFSLILESASTNQTSMYLCASILGADQPQHFGDGTRLSIL.

The CDR3 region is CASSLSTGIGMGPREKLFF. Written as DNA, the CDR3 is TGTGCCAGCAGTTTAAGTACAGGGATCGGCATGGGGCCCCGTGAAAAACTGTTTTTT. The chain uses TRBV27 and TRBJ1-4, with D maybe TRBD1 (6 bases). The CDR3 covers 19 residues. Trimming cost V 2 bases and J 7 bases, with 26 bases left between them. Germline V gene data show CDR1 as MNHEY and CDR2 as SMNVEV (reference sequence).

The gene calls are TRBV6-5 and TRBJ1-3; D gene ambiguous. Germline assignment: CDR1 MNHEY and CDR2 SVGAGI. The V end lost 7 bases, the J end lost 0 bases, and 10 bases lay between the germline ends. CDR3 size: 14 residues. In DNA, the CDR3 is TGTGCCAGCATAATCAGTGGCTCTGGAAACACCATATATTTT. The encoded protein is CASIISGSGNTIYF.

The J gene is TRBJ2-7, the V gene TRBV27; D not certain. Germline V lookup: CDR1 MNHEY, CDR2 SMNVEV (reference sequence). V dropped 7 bases and J dropped 0 bases, with 10 bases sitting between them. The CDR3 covers 13 residues. Here the CDR3 DNA reads TGTGCCAGCAAACTCGTCGGCTCCTACGAGCAGTACTTC. Translation: CASKLVGSYEQYF.

The V gene is TRBV7-8, the J gene TRBJ1-6, with D hard to call. Germline V lookup: CDR1 SGHVS, CDR2 FQNEAQ. The CDR3 sequence is 13 residues long. The germline V and J ends were trimmed by 6 bases and 6 bases, with 9 bases remaining between them. CDR3 region: CASSSNTNSPLHF. CDR3 nucleotide sequence: TGTGCCAGCAGTTCGAACACTAATTCACCCCTCCACTTT. The full variable domain, rest sourced from reference TRBV7-8 and TRBJ1-6, is GAGVSQSPRYKVAKRGQDVALRCDPISGHVSLFWYQQALGQGPEFLTYFQNEAQLDKSGLPSDRFFAERPEGSVSTLKIQRTQQEDSAVYLCASSSNTNSPLHFGNGTRLTVT.

J is TRBJ1-1 and V is TRBV11-2; D might be TRBD1 (5 bases). This CDR3 is built from 13 residues. The V gene lost 7 bases and the J gene lost 4 bases, with 13 bases spanning the gap. Germline CDR1 SGHAT, CDR2 FQNNGV. CDR3 amino acids: CASTQGIATEAFF. The CDR3 DNA sequence: TGTGCCAGCACCCAGGGTATCGCCACTGAAGCTTTCTTT.

The chain combines TRBV3-1 (or the pseudogene TRBV3-2) with TRBJ2-3, with D tentatively TRBD2 (6 bases). This CDR3 is built from 16 residues. V shed 4 bases and J shed 10 bases, with 24 bases lying between them. Germline V lookup: CDR1 LGHDT, CDR2 YNNKEL (reference sequence). CDR3 amino acids: CASSRRLANDIGAQYF. CDR3 DNA: TGTGCCAGCAGCCGGAGGCTAGCGAACGATATTGGGGCGCAGTATTTT.

J is TRBJ2-3 and V is TRBV13; 9 nucleotides line up with TRBD2. Germline CDR1 is PRHDT and CDR2 is FYEKMQ (reference sequence). V lost 3 bases, J lost 4 bases, and 11 bases stayed unmatched. The CDR3 totals 17 residues. CDR3: CASSFLPSGVLPDTQYF. The DNA of the CDR3 is TGTGCCAGCAGCTTTTTGCCTAGCGGGGTGTTGCCAGATACGCAGTATTTT.

This clone was found a few times. This chain uses TRBV30 with TRBJ2-3; 8 bases fit TRBD2. The CDR3 spans 15 residues. Losses at the gene ends were 4 bases for V and 0 bases for J; bases not matched to a gene: 6. Germline-derived CDR1 and CDR2 are GTSNPN and SVGIG (reference sequence). CDR3 bases: TGTGCCTGGAACCTACTAGCGGTTAGCACAGATACGCAGTATTTT. Its protein product is CAWNLLAVSTDTQYF.

The rearrangement uses TRBV5-6 and TRBJ1-4; 7 bases match TRBD1. The V segment lost 3 bases and the J segment 7 bases; nucleotides outside the gene matches: 9. Germline V gene data show CDR1 as SGHDT and CDR2 as YYEEEE. This CDR3 region has 15 residues. The CDR3 DNA reads as TGTGCCAGCAGCTCGGCAACGTCAGGGGGTGAAAAACTGTTTTTT. Encoded protein: CASSSATSGGEKLFF.

V usage is TRBV18 and J usage is TRBJ2-5, with D maybe TRBD1 (5 bases). V lost 2 bases and J lost 3, with 10 bases in between. Germline lookup yields CDR1 KGHSH and CDR2 LQKENI. This CDR3 has 14 amino acids. The CDR3 protein is CASSPGSGKETQYF. The DNA for the CDR3 is TGTGCCAGCTCACCAGGTTCAGGGAAAGAGACCCAGTACTTC.

The chain is built from TRBV6-6 and TRBJ1-5; 8 bases agree with TRBD1. After removal of 7 bases from V and 2 bases from J, the junction contained 7 bases not matched to a gene. The CDR3 is 15 residues long. In germline, CDR1 is MNHNY, CDR2 SVGAGI (reference sequence). The CDR3 protein is CASTVTGGGNQPQHF. DNA for the CDR3: TGTGCCAGCACAGTAACAGGGGGTGGCAATCAGCCCCAGCATTTT.

The chain employs TRBV7-2 and TRBJ2-7; TRBD2 aligns across 9 bases. Germline CDR1 reads SGHTA; CDR2 reads FQGNSA. Trimming took 1 base from V and 3 from J; bases not matched to a gene: 4. The CDR3 has 15 amino acids. The CDR3 bases are TGTGCCAGCAGCTTAGGCCTAGCGGGGTACTACGAGCAGTACTTC. Amino acids: CASSLGLAGYYEQYF. Looking up the rest from reference TRBV7-2 and TRBJ2-7 gives the full variable domain: GAGVSQSPSNKVTEKGKDVELRCDPISGHTALYWYRQSLGQGLEFLIYFQGNSAPDKSGLPSDRFSAERTGGSVSTLTIQRTQQEDSAVYLCASSLGLAGYYEQYFGPGTRLTVT.

This rearrangement joins TRBV3-1 (or the pseudogene TRBV3-2) to TRBJ1-2; the D is unclear. The V end was cut by 4 bases, the J end by 0 bases, with 3 bases between. There are 12 residues in the CDR3. Germline values: CDR1 LGHDT, CDR2 YNNKEL (reference sequence). The DNA for the CDR3 is TGTGCCAGCAGCCGCGCTAACTATGGCTACACCTTC. This translates into CASSRANYGYTF.

This chain links TRBV5-1 with TRBJ1-2; 8 nucleotides agree with TRBD1. The CDR3 sequence is 14 residues long. CDR1 SGHRS and CDR2 YFSETQ come from the germline V gene. After removal of 0 bases from V and 6 bases from J, the junction contained 4 bases not matched to a gene. The chain's CDR3 is CASSLEQGVDGYTF. The CDR3 DNA reads as TGCGCCAGCAGCTTGGAACAGGGGGTGGATGGCTACACCTTC.

In its sample, this clone was seen once. V usage is TRBV9 and J usage is TRBJ1-1, with 7 positions matching TRBD1. CDR1 is SGDLS and CDR2 is YYNGEE in the germline V gene. V was clipped by 4 bases and J by 1 base; unmatched bases: 1. This CDR3 comprises 13 residues. As DNA, the CDR3 is TGTGCCAGCAGCAACAGGGGGAACACTGAAGCTTTCTTT. This codes for CASSNRGNTEAFF.

The chain is built from TRBV15 and TRBJ2-6; 9 bases are shared with TRBD2. CDR3 length: 18 amino acids. V lost 4 bases to trimming and J lost 1 base; unmatched junction nucleotides: 8. Looked up from germline, CDR1 is LNHNV and CDR2 is YYDKDF (reference sequence). The DNA for the CDR3 is TGTGCCACCAGCATCCCCCGGGCGGGGGGGTCTGGGGCCAACGTCCTGACTTTC. This translates into CATSIPRAGGSGANVLTF. Using reference TRBV15 and TRBJ2-6 for the parts outside the CDR3, the full variable domain is DAMVIQNPRYQVTQFGKPVTLSCSQTLNHNVMYWYQQKSSQAPKLLFHYYDKDFNNEADTPDNFQSRRPNTSFCFLDIRSPGLGDTAMYLCATSIPRAGGSGANVLTFGAGSRLTVL.

This clone was seen a handful of times. V is TRBV14 and J is TRBJ1-6; TRBD1 matches 7 bases. Germline assignment: CDR1 SGHDN and CDR2 FVKESK. The ends lost 8 bases at V and 10 bases at J; junction bases unmatched: 8. There are 13 residues in the CDR3. The CDR3 nucleotides are TGTGCCAGCCAGGACAGGTTTGGGTCACCCCTCCACTTT. Encoded protein: CASQDRFGSPLHF. The full variable domain, rest sourced from reference TRBV14 and TRBJ1-6, is EAGVTQFPSHSVIEKGQTVTLRCDPISGHDNLYWYRRVMGKEIKFLLHFVKESKQDESGMPNNRFLAERTGGTYSTLKVQPAELEDSGVYFCASQDRFGSPLHFGNGTRLTVT.

This clone was seen a handful of times. This chain connects TRBV30 to TRBJ1-1; 7 nucleotides align to TRBD1. The CDR3 runs to 14 residues. Looked up from germline, CDR1 is GTSNPN and CDR2 is SVGIG (reference sequence). J gave up 4 bases and V 5 bases, and 10 bases lay outside the gene matches. CDR3 nucleotide sequence: TGTGCCTGGGCCCCCGGGACAGCCATCACTGAAGCTTTCTTT. Encoded protein: CAWAPGTAITEAFF.

A few counts support this clone. This chain links TRBV7-2 with TRBJ2-5; 7 bases line up with TRBD1. CDR1 is SGHTA and CDR2 is FQGNSA in the germline V gene. After removal of 9 bases from V and 2 bases from J, the junction contained 9 bases not matched to a gene. The CDR3 covers 14 residues. The CDR3 here is CASGYPGQQETQYF. CDR3 sequence (DNA): TGTGCCAGTGGGTACCCGGGACAGCAAGAGACCCAGTACTTC.

The chain uses TRBV7-8 and TRBJ2-7; TRBD1 is a possible D gene (5 bases). Germline CDR1 and CDR2: SGHVS and FQNEAQ. The V end lost 8 bases, the J end lost 3 bases, and 20 bases lay between the germline ends. CDR3 length: 15 residues. CDR3 region: CASSGHFPRGYEQYF. For the CDR3, the DNA is TGTGCCAGCTCCGGACATTTTCCCCGAGGCTACGAGCAGTACTTC.

V usage is TRBV7-7 and J usage is TRBJ2-2; possibly TRBD2 for D (6 bases). Trimming removed 6 bases at V and 5 bases at J, with 16 bases between. Germline CDR1 is SSHAT and CDR2 is FNYEAQ (reference sequence). There are 15 residues in the CDR3. CDR3 amino acids: CASSPRTGGTGELFF. CDR3 DNA: TGTGCCAGCAGTCCTCGGACTGGAGGGACCGGGGAGCTGTTTTTT. Full variable domain (remainder filled in from reference TRBV7-7 and TRBJ2-2): GAGVSQSPRYKVTKRGQDVTLRCDPISSHATLYWYQQALGQGPEFLTYFNYEAQPDKSGLPSDRFSAERPEGSISTLTIQRTEQRDSAMYRCASSPRTGGTGELFFGEGSRLTVL.

This sequence joins TRBV24-1 and TRBJ2-2; a weak D match, TRBD2 (6 bases). There are 16 residues in the CDR3. Germline CDR1 is KGHDR and CDR2 is SFDVKD. The ends were cut back, 5 bases at V and 8 bases at J, with 20 bases in the middle. CDR3 sequence reads: CATSVRAWGELGELFF. The DNA of the CDR3 is TGTGCCACCAGTGTTCGAGCCTGGGGGGAACTAGGGGAGCTGTTTTTT.

The V call is TRBV27, the J call TRBJ2-1; TRBD2 matches 15 bases. Germline CDR1 is MNHEY and CDR2 is SMNVEV (reference sequence). The CDR3 has 14 amino acids. V trimming: 8 bases; J trimming: 5 bases; junction bases outside the gene matches: 1. CDR3 in DNA: TGTGCCAGCGGGACTAGCGGGGGGAACAATGAGCAGTTCTTC. Encoded protein: CASGTSGGNNEQFF.